The rows below give T cell receptor beta chains drawn from one sample of a study of cytomegalovirus exposure and HLA in healthy donors. Clones were read by immunoSEQ multiplex PCR, and TCRdb kept only the in-frame ones, dropping some. The table has about 240,000 clones, around four fifths seen once; the top ten hold approximately 0.47%. The specimen sequenced was PBMCs. The receptors come from a boy aged 5-17 years in good health and CMV-seronegative. Both conserved end residues are part of each CDR3. D genes are given only for firm matches. Part of the rows lack a size; the others show once, few, many or a class for expanded clones.

>TRBJ1-4|TRBV7-8|NA|14|NA
TGTGCCAGCAGCTTACTCAGGGGCCCTGAAAAACTGTTTTTT
CASSLLRGPEKLFF
>TRBJ2-7|TRBV5-6|NA|11|NA
TGTGCCAGCAGCCGTGCCTACGAGCAGTACTTC
CASSRAYEQYF
>TRBJ2-3|TRBV5-1|TRBD2|15|NA
TGCGCCAGCAGCTTGGGGCTAGCGGGGGGAGGTACGCAGTATTTT
CASSLGLAGGGTQYF
>TRBJ1-2|TRBV10-3|TRBD1|13|NA
TGTGCCATCAGTCATGACAGGGGCTATGGCTACACCTTC
CAISHDRGYGYTF
>TRBJ1-1|TRBV5-4|TRBD1|14|NA
TGTGCCAGCACCCGACAGGGGATGAACACTGAAGCTTTCTTT
CASTRQGMNTEAFF
>TRBJ1-1|TRBV30|TRBD1|13|NA
TGTGCCTGGAGTCTGACAGGGGCGGATGAAGCTTTCTTT
CAWSLTGADEAFF
>TRBJ2-3|TRBV7-7|NA|17|NA
TGTGCTAGCAGCCGTTTAGGTAGCGGTTATAGCACAGATACGCAGTATTTT
CASSRLGSGYSTDTQYF
>TRBJ2-3|TRBV30|TRBD2|16|NA
TGTGCCTGGAGTGTTTCGCGGGGGGGACGGTTAAATACGCAGTATTTT
CAWSVSRGGRLNTQYF
>TRBJ1-2|TRBV18|TRBD1|16|NA
TGTGCCAGCTCACCACGGGACAGGTCATCTAACTATGGCTACACCTTC
CASSPRDRSSNYGYTF
>TRBJ2-7|TRBV29-1|TRBD2|12|NA
TGCAGCGCGAGGACTAGCACCTACGAGCAGTACTTC
CSARTSTYEQYF
>TRBJ1-1|TRBV10-3|TRBD1|15|NA
TGTGCCATCAGCTATGTACAGGGGATGAACACTGAAGCTTTCTTT
CAISYVQGMNTEAFF
>TRBJ2-5|TRBV11-2|NA|14|NA
TGTGCCAGCAGCTTAGATGTGTCGTGGAGGGCCCAGTACTTC
CASSLDVSWRAQYF
>TRBJ1-1|TRBV30|NA|14|NA
TGTGCCTGGAGCGTGGGGAGGACTAACACTGAAGCTTTCTTT
CAWSVGRTNTEAFF
>TRBJ2-3|TRBV5-1|NA|16|NA
TGCGCCAGCAGCCCCAGGGACTTCCCTGGCACAGATACGCAGTATTTT
CASSPRDFPGTDTQYF
>TRBJ2-7|TRBV5-6|TRBD1|16|NA
TGTGCCAGCAGCTTGGGGGACAGGGGGCTTTGGTACGAGCAGTACTTC
CASSLGDRGLWYEQYF
>TRBJ2-5|TRBV10-3|TRBD2|14|NA
TGTGCCATCAGTGATCGGACTAGCGGGCAGACCCAGTACTTC
CAISDRTSGQTQYF
>TRBJ1-2|TRBV6-5|TRBD1|15|NA
TGTGCCAGCAGTTACCCTAGACAGGGGGCTTGTGGCTACACCTTC
CASSYPRQGACGYTF
>TRBJ2-7|TRBV7-3|NA|15|NA
TGTGCCAGCAGCTTAAAGTTGAGCGATTCCTACGAGCAGTACTTC
CASSLKLSDSYEQYF
>TRBJ2-5|TRBV10-3|NA|12|NA
TGTGCCATCAGTGAGGGGCGGGAAATCCAGTACTTC
CAISEGREIQYF
>TRBJ2-1|TRBV7-3|NA|12|NA
TGTGCCAGCAGCTTAAACGGGGGACTCCAGTTCTTC
CASSLNGGLQFF
>TRBJ2-3|TRBV6-6|TRBD2|15|NA
TGTGCCAGCAGCAAACTAGCGGGGGTCACAGATACGCAGTATTTT
CASSKLAGVTDTQYF
>TRBJ1-1|TRBV7-9|NA|13|NA
TGTGCCAGCAGCTTGAGACAGAACACTGAAGCTTTCTTT
CASSLRQNTEAFF
>TRBJ2-7|TRBV7-2|NA|14|NA
TGTGCCAGCAGCTTAGTGCTGGGGCCCTACGAGCAGTACTTC
CASSLVLGPYEQYF
>TRBJ2-3|TRBV12-5|NA|14|NA
TGTGCTAGTTCAAAAACAGGGCCAACAGATACGCAGTATTTT
CASSKTGPTDTQYF
>TRBJ2-7|TRBV25-1|TRBD2|17|once
TGTGCCAGCAGTGAACCGGGACTAGCGGGAGGAATCGGCGAGCAGTACTTC
CASSEPGLAGGIGEQYF
>TRBJ1-2|TRBV7-8|TRBD1|14|NA
TGTGCCAGCAGCTACATATTGGACAGGGATGGCTACACCTTC
CASSYILDRDGYTF
>TRBJ1-2|TRBV6-5|NA|15|few
TGTGCCAGCAGTTACTCGGAGGGAGCTAACTATGGCTACACCTTC
CASSYSEGANYGYTF
>TRBJ2-2|TRBV6-1|NA|15|NA
TGTGCCAGCAGCCCAATGGCCACGAACACCGGGGAGCTGTTTTTT
CASSPMATNTGELFF
>TRBJ1-2|TRBV30|NA|13|NA
TGTGCCTGGAGTGTACAAGGGGCGCATGGCTACACCTTC
CAWSVQGAHGYTF
>TRBJ2-3|TRBV5-4|TRBD2|18|once
TGTGCCAGCAGCGGGGGGTCAGGGACTAGCGGACCATTGGATACGCAGTATTTT
CASSGGSGTSGPLDTQYF
>TRBJ1-1|TRBV10-2|TRBD1|14|NA
TGCGCCAGCAGTTTTGGACAGGGGAACACTGAAGCTTTCTTT
CASSFGQGNTEAFF
>TRBJ1-3|TRBV5-4|TRBD1|15|NA
TGTGCCAGCAGCCCCGACAGGGGCTCTGGAAACACCATATATTTT
CASSPDRGSGNTIYF
>TRBJ1-2|TRBV30|NA|12|NA
TGTGCCTGGAGTGTAATTCGGGGAGGCTACACCTTC
CAWSVIRGGYTF
>TRBJ2-5|TRBV5-1|TRBD2|16|NA
TGCGCCAGCAGCTACCGGACTAGCGGGAGAGGAGAGACCCAGTACTTC
CASSYRTSGRGETQYF
>TRBJ2-7|TRBV7-9|TRBD1|15|NA
TGTGCCAGCAGCTCCGCCGGGACAGGTTCATACGAGCAGTACTTC
CASSSAGTGSYEQYF
>TRBJ1-2|TRBV29-1|NA|14|NA
TGCAGCGTTGAACCTCTGGCAGGGATAAGAGGCTACACCTTC
CSVEPLAGIRGYTF
>TRBJ2-7|TRBV19|TRBD2|13|NA
TGTGCCAGTAGTATCGGGACTAGTGGCGAGCAGTACTTC
CASSIGTSGEQYF
>TRBJ1-5|TRBV5-6|NA|17|few
TGTGCCAGCAGCTTGACATGGGGAGGCGATAGCAATCAGCCCCAGCATTTT
CASSLTWGGDSNQPQHF
>TRBJ1-2|TRBV9|TRBD1|16|NA
TGTACCAGCAGCCCCATGGCGGGACAGGGGGCCCGTGGCTACACCTTC
CTSSPMAGQGARGYTF
>TRBJ2-2|TRBV29-1|TRBD1|16|NA
TGCAGCGTTGAAGATCACAGACAGGGGAACACCGGGGAGCTGTTTTTT
CSVEDHRQGNTGELFF
>TRBJ1-2|TRBV27|TRBD1|13|once
TGTGCCAGCAGTTTGACAGGGGCCTATGGCTACACCTTC
CASSLTGAYGYTF